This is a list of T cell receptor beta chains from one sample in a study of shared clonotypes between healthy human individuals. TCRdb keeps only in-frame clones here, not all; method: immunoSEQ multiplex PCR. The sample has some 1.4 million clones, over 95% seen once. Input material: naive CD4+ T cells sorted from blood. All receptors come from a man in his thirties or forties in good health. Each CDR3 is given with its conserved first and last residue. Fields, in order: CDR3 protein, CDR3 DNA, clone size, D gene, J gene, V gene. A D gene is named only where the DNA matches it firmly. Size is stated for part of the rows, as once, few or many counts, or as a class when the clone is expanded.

cdr3_aa: CANTTSRAANEQFF
cdr3_nt: TGTGCCAACACCACAAGTAGGGCCGCGAATGAGCAGTTCTTC
clone_size: -
d_call: -
j_call: TRBJ2-1
v_call: TRBV6-4

cdr3_aa: CASSLGQGGGEQFF
cdr3_nt: TGTGCCAGCAGCTTAGGGCAGGGGGGCGGTGAGCAGTTCTTC
clone_size: -
d_call: -
j_call: TRBJ2-1
v_call: TRBV7-9

cdr3_aa: CASSEAGTSSTDTQYF
cdr3_nt: TGTGCCAGCAGCGAGGCCGGGACTAGTTCCACAGATACGCAGTATTTT
clone_size: -
d_call: TRBD2
j_call: TRBJ2-3
v_call: TRBV5-4

cdr3_aa: CASSKYRDSYGYTF
cdr3_nt: TGTGCCAGTAGTAAATACCGGGACAGCTATGGCTACACCTTC
clone_size: -
d_call: TRBD1
j_call: TRBJ1-2
v_call: TRBV19

cdr3_aa: CASSEIVAGSQYF
cdr3_nt: TGTGCCAGCAGTGAAATTGTGGCAGGATCGCAGTACTTC
clone_size: -
d_call: -
j_call: TRBJ2-4
v_call: TRBV6-1

cdr3_aa: CASSSIYWARVNSGYGYTF
cdr3_nt: TGTGCCAGCAGCTCGATCTATTGGGCTCGGGTCAATTCGGGATATGGCTACACCTTC
clone_size: few
d_call: -
j_call: TRBJ1-2
v_call: TRBV5-6

cdr3_aa: CASSIQGLQETQYF
cdr3_nt: TGCGCCAGCAGCATACAAGGATTACAAGAGACCCAGTACTTC
clone_size: -
d_call: -
j_call: TRBJ2-5
v_call: TRBV5-1

cdr3_aa: CASSLAEGGWFSKNIQYF
cdr3_nt: TGTGCCAGCAGCTTGGCCGAAGGCGGATGGTTTTCCAAAAACATTCAGTACTTC
clone_size: -
d_call: -
j_call: TRBJ2-4
v_call: TRBV5-6

cdr3_aa: CASSSPPWTSSQETQYF
cdr3_nt: TGTGCCAGCAGTTCCCCACCCTGGACTAGCTCACAAGAGACCCAGTACTTC
clone_size: -
d_call: TRBD2
j_call: TRBJ2-5
v_call: TRBV28

cdr3_aa: CASSPGGLGTEAFF
cdr3_nt: TGCGCCAGCAGCCCGGGTGGACTGGGCACTGAAGCTTTCTTT
clone_size: -
d_call: -
j_call: TRBJ1-1
v_call: TRBV5-1

cdr3_aa: CASSVGGAYSGNTIYF
cdr3_nt: TGTGCCAGCAGTGTTGGAGGGGCCTACTCTGGAAACACCATATATTTT
clone_size: -
d_call: -
j_call: TRBJ1-3
v_call: TRBV25-1

cdr3_aa: CASSPLSLLDNTYEQYF
cdr3_nt: TGTGCCAGCAGTCCTTTATCCTTATTGGACAACACCTACGAGCAGTACTTC
clone_size: -
d_call: -
j_call: TRBJ2-7
v_call: TRBV27

cdr3_aa: CASSLVGSDSYEQYF
cdr3_nt: TGTGCCAGCAGCTTAGTCGGCAGCGACTCCTACGAGCAGTACTTC
clone_size: -
d_call: -
j_call: TRBJ2-7
v_call: TRBV7-2

cdr3_aa: CASSLPGLAGDEQYF
cdr3_nt: TGTGCCAGCAGCTTACCGGGACTAGCGGGAGATGAGCAGTACTTC
clone_size: -
d_call: TRBD2
j_call: TRBJ2-7
v_call: TRBV5-4

cdr3_aa: CASFSRDRGGDTEAFF
cdr3_nt: TGTGCCAGTTTCTCTCGGGACAGGGGAGGGGACACTGAAGCTTTCTTT
clone_size: -
d_call: TRBD1
j_call: TRBJ1-1
v_call: TRBV2

cdr3_aa: CASSGTGRTEQYF
cdr3_nt: TGCGCCAGCAGTGGGACAGGTAGGACGGAGCAGTACTTC
clone_size: -
d_call: TRBD1
j_call: TRBJ2-7
v_call: TRBV10-1

cdr3_aa: CASSLDEEQGYYEQYF
cdr3_nt: TGTGCCAGCAGCTTAGATGAGGAGCAGGGCTATTACGAGCAGTACTTC
clone_size: once
d_call: -
j_call: TRBJ2-7
v_call: TRBV7-2

cdr3_aa: CASSRGEDTGELFF
cdr3_nt: TGCGCCAGCAGCCGGGGGGAGGACACCGGGGAGCTGTTTTTT
clone_size: -
d_call: TRBD2
j_call: TRBJ2-2
v_call: TRBV5-1

cdr3_aa: CASSQDAGADTQYF
cdr3_nt: TGCGCCAGCAGCCAAGATGCTGGGGCAGATACGCAGTATTTT
clone_size: -
d_call: -
j_call: TRBJ2-3
v_call: TRBV4-3

cdr3_aa: CASSSSGGAYEQYF
cdr3_nt: TGCGCCAGCAGCTCCTCAGGGGGTGCCTACGAGCAGTACTTC
clone_size: -
d_call: TRBD1
j_call: TRBJ2-7
v_call: TRBV5-1

cdr3_aa: CASSFQGGNYGYTF
cdr3_nt: TGTGCCAGCAGCTTTCAGGGGGGAAACTATGGCTACACCTTC
clone_size: -
d_call: TRBD1
j_call: TRBJ1-2
v_call: TRBV11-2

cdr3_aa: CASSPTGTGISEQYF
cdr3_nt: TGTGCCAGCAGTCCCACCGGGACAGGGATAAGCGAGCAGTACTTC
clone_size: once
d_call: TRBD1
j_call: TRBJ2-7
v_call: TRBV27

cdr3_aa: CASSSGQPNQPQHF
cdr3_nt: TGTGCCAGCAGCTCCGGACAGCCAAATCAGCCCCAGCATTTT
clone_size: -
d_call: -
j_call: TRBJ1-5
v_call: TRBV7-2

cdr3_aa: CATSRDAPETQYF
cdr3_nt: TGTGCCACCAGCAGAGATGCCCCCGAGACCCAGTACTTC
clone_size: -
d_call: -
j_call: TRBJ2-5
v_call: TRBV15

cdr3_aa: CASSLRTFGLAKETQYF
cdr3_nt: TGTGCCAGCAGCTTGCGCACCTTTGGACTAGCCAAAGAGACCCAGTACTTC
clone_size: -
d_call: TRBD2
j_call: TRBJ2-5
v_call: TRBV7-2

cdr3_aa: CASSLLLQGGEKLFF
cdr3_nt: TGTGCCAGCAGCTTACTTTTACAGGGAGGCGAAAAACTGTTTTTT
clone_size: once
d_call: -
j_call: TRBJ1-4
v_call: TRBV11-2

cdr3_aa: CSVLRGGSWETQYF
cdr3_nt: TGCAGCGTCTTAAGGGGTGGGAGCTGGGAGACCCAGTACTTC
clone_size: -
d_call: -
j_call: TRBJ2-5
v_call: TRBV29-1

cdr3_aa: CASSLDSQGNQPQHF
cdr3_nt: TGTGCCAGCAGCTTGGACAGCCAGGGGAATCAGCCCCAGCATTTT
clone_size: -
d_call: -
j_call: TRBJ1-5
v_call: TRBV11-2

cdr3_aa: CASSYASTNSPLHF
cdr3_nt: TGTGCCAGCAGTTACGCCAGTACAAATTCACCCCTCCACTTT
clone_size: -
d_call: -
j_call: TRBJ1-6
v_call: TRBV6-6

cdr3_aa: CASSDSGRAYNEQFF
cdr3_nt: TGTGCCAGCAGCGATAGCGGGAGGGCCTACAATGAGCAGTTCTTC
clone_size: -
d_call: TRBD2
j_call: TRBJ2-1
v_call: TRBV7-9

cdr3_aa: CSGGSQETQYF
cdr3_nt: TGCAGCGGGGGGAGTCAAGAGACCCAGTACTTC
clone_size: -
d_call: TRBD2
j_call: TRBJ2-5
v_call: TRBV20-1

cdr3_aa: CASSLARRNTEAFF
cdr3_nt: TGTGCCAGCAGCTTAGCCCGCCGGAACACTGAAGCTTTCTTT
clone_size: once
d_call: -
j_call: TRBJ1-1
v_call: TRBV7-9

cdr3_aa: CASSSTGSGNTIYF
cdr3_nt: TGTGCCAGCAGCTCTACGGGCTCTGGAAACACCATATATTTT
clone_size: -
d_call: -
j_call: TRBJ1-3
v_call: TRBV7-2

cdr3_aa: CASNQADTIEQYF
cdr3_nt: TGTGCCAGCAATCAGGCGGACACTATCGAGCAGTACTTC
clone_size: -
d_call: -
j_call: TRBJ2-7
v_call: TRBV2

cdr3_aa: CATSRPLGQGEGGYTF
cdr3_nt: TGTGCCACCAGCAGACCCCTGGGACAGGGGGAGGGTGGCTACACCTTC
clone_size: -
d_call: TRBD1
j_call: TRBJ1-2
v_call: TRBV15

cdr3_aa: CASSSLGLEFF
cdr3_nt: TGTGCCAGCAGTTCTTTGGGGCTCGAGTTCTTC
clone_size: -
d_call: -
j_call: TRBJ2-1
v_call: TRBV6-5

cdr3_aa: CASSEMTGAGTEAFF
cdr3_nt: TGTGCCAGCAGTGAGATGACAGGGGCGGGCACTGAAGCTTTCTTT
clone_size: -
d_call: TRBD1
j_call: TRBJ1-1
v_call: TRBV6-1

cdr3_aa: CASSARPTDTQYF
cdr3_nt: TGTGCCAGCAGTGCCCGACCCACAGATACGCAGTATTTT
clone_size: -
d_call: -
j_call: TRBJ2-3
v_call: TRBV28

cdr3_aa: CASRHRTTSGRLNTQYF
cdr3_nt: TGTGCCAGCAGGCATAGGACAACTAGCGGGAGGTTAAATACGCAGTATTTT
clone_size: -
d_call: TRBD2
j_call: TRBJ2-3
v_call: TRBV7-2

cdr3_aa: CASSQDGGDQPQHF
cdr3_nt: TGTGCCAGCTCACAGGACGGGGGGGATCAGCCCCAGCATTTT
clone_size: -
d_call: -
j_call: TRBJ1-5
v_call: TRBV18

cdr3_aa: CASSYDRFYGYTF
cdr3_nt: TGTGCCAGCAGTTACGACAGGTTTTATGGCTACACCTTC
clone_size: -
d_call: -
j_call: TRBJ1-2
v_call: TRBV28

cdr3_aa: CASSTLDGGQDTQYF
cdr3_nt: TGTGCCAGCAGTACACTGGACGGGGGCCAAGATACGCAGTATTTT
clone_size: -
d_call: -
j_call: TRBJ2-3
v_call: TRBV25-1

cdr3_aa: CASSFGTSGGSYNEQFF
cdr3_nt: TGTGCCAGCAGCTTTGGGACTAGCGGGGGCTCCTACAATGAGCAGTTCTTC
clone_size: -
d_call: TRBD2
j_call: TRBJ2-1
v_call: TRBV11-2

cdr3_aa: CAISESYRVYEQYF
cdr3_nt: TGTGCCATCAGTGAGTCTTACAGGGTGTACGAGCAGTACTTC
clone_size: -
d_call: -
j_call: TRBJ2-7
v_call: TRBV10-3

cdr3_aa: CASSYIQTQYF
cdr3_nt: TGTGCCAGCAGTTATATCCAGACCCAGTACTTC
clone_size: -
d_call: -
j_call: TRBJ2-5
v_call: TRBV6-5

cdr3_aa: CASSSPSGRSSYEQYF
cdr3_nt: TGTGCCAGCAGTTCCCCTAGCGGGAGATCATCCTACGAGCAGTACTTC
clone_size: -
d_call: TRBD2
j_call: TRBJ2-7
v_call: TRBV27

cdr3_aa: CASSLLAGDQPQHF
cdr3_nt: TGTGCCAGCAGTTTATTAGCGGGAGATCAGCCCCAGCATTTT
clone_size: -
d_call: -
j_call: TRBJ1-5
v_call: TRBV28

cdr3_aa: CASSPASGGSSGANVLTF
cdr3_nt: TGCGCCAGCAGTCCAGCTAGCGGAGGAAGCTCTGGGGCCAACGTCCTGACTTTC
clone_size: -
d_call: TRBD2
j_call: TRBJ2-6
v_call: TRBV10-2

cdr3_aa: CASKRTVTSGQFF
cdr3_nt: TGTGCCAGCAAGAGGACAGTAACGAGTGGGCAGTTCTTC
clone_size: -
d_call: -
j_call: TRBJ2-1
v_call: TRBV2

cdr3_aa: CASSRLAGEEQYF
cdr3_nt: TGTGCCAGCAGCAGACTAGCGGGGGAGGAGCAGTACTTC
clone_size: -
d_call: TRBD2
j_call: TRBJ2-7
v_call: TRBV6-6

cdr3_aa: CASSPLPSGGYEQFF
cdr3_nt: TGTGCCAGCTCTCCTCTCCCCTCAGGAGGCTATGAGCAGTTCTTC
clone_size: -
d_call: -
j_call: TRBJ2-1
v_call: TRBV6-1

cdr3_aa: CASSERTGETEQFF
cdr3_nt: TGTGCCAGCAGTGAAAGGACAGGGGAGACCGAGCAGTTCTTC
clone_size: -
d_call: TRBD1
j_call: TRBJ2-1
v_call: TRBV25-1

cdr3_aa: CASRTSGRSNEQYF
cdr3_nt: TGTGCCAGTAGGACTAGCGGGAGGTCCAACGAGCAGTACTTC
clone_size: -
d_call: TRBD2
j_call: TRBJ2-7
v_call: TRBV19

cdr3_aa: CASSLEVRGQGSEQYF
cdr3_nt: TGCGCCAGCAGCTTGGAGGTGCGGGGACAGGGTTCCGAGCAGTACTTC
clone_size: -
d_call: TRBD1
j_call: TRBJ2-7
v_call: TRBV5-1

cdr3_aa: CASSLGQVPDTQYF
cdr3_nt: TGCGCCAGCAGCTTGGGTCAGGTGCCAGATACGCAGTATTTT
clone_size: -
d_call: -
j_call: TRBJ2-3
v_call: TRBV5-1

cdr3_aa: CASGRDRIYGYTF
cdr3_nt: TGTGCCAGCGGCAGAGACAGGATCTATGGCTACACCTTC
clone_size: -
d_call: -
j_call: TRBJ1-2
v_call: TRBV5-6

cdr3_aa: CASSSKPGQGNGETQYF
cdr3_nt: TGTGCCAGCAGCTCCAAGCCGGGACAGGGGAACGGAGAGACCCAGTACTTC
clone_size: -
d_call: TRBD1
j_call: TRBJ2-5
v_call: TRBV11-3

cdr3_aa: CTSSQEGGGRAPQFF
cdr3_nt: TGCACCAGCAGCCAAGAGGGGGGCGGGAGGGCCCCCCAGTTCTTC
clone_size: -
d_call: -
j_call: TRBJ2-1
v_call: TRBV1

cdr3_aa: CASNGGASSYNEQFF
cdr3_nt: TGTGCCAGCAATGGCGGGGCTAGCTCCTACAATGAGCAGTTCTTC
clone_size: -
d_call: -
j_call: TRBJ2-1
v_call: TRBV2

cdr3_aa: CASSRRSSGDTQYF
cdr3_nt: TGTGCCAGTAGTCGTAGGAGTTCAGGAGATACGCAGTATTTT
clone_size: -
d_call: -
j_call: TRBJ2-3
v_call: TRBV19